This T cell receptor (beta chain) was observed in a study of T cell responses to AZD1222 COVID-19 vaccine. The length of the CDR3 is 16 residues. V trimming: 3 bases; J trimming: 2 bases; junction bases outside the gene matches: 3. Germline values: CDR1 MNHNS, CDR2 SASEGT. The assay was immunoSEQ multiplex PCR, and TCRdb's table has in-frame clones only and misses some. The data show 150,000 to 190,000 clones, more than 75% seen once. Remarks on this clone: What it binds is unknown.

Whole-study findings and limits: In all cases, repertoires were sampled only after the peak T cell response. Reportedly, close to half of spike-specific TCRs are directed against unmutated variant regions. Distributed over spike, vaccine-associated CD4 TCRs predominated at 160-218 and 743-854.

The sequencing here drew on peripheral blood, taken 28 days after the second AZD1222 dose. The rearrangement links TRBV6-1 to TRBJ2-4; 11 bases line up with TRBD1. The receptor was isolated from an adult who received the AZD1222 COVID-19 vaccine. CDR3: CASSDWTGGTKNIQYF. The CDR3 coding sequence is TGTGCCAGCAGTGACTGGACAGGGGGCACCAAAAACATTCAGTACTTC.